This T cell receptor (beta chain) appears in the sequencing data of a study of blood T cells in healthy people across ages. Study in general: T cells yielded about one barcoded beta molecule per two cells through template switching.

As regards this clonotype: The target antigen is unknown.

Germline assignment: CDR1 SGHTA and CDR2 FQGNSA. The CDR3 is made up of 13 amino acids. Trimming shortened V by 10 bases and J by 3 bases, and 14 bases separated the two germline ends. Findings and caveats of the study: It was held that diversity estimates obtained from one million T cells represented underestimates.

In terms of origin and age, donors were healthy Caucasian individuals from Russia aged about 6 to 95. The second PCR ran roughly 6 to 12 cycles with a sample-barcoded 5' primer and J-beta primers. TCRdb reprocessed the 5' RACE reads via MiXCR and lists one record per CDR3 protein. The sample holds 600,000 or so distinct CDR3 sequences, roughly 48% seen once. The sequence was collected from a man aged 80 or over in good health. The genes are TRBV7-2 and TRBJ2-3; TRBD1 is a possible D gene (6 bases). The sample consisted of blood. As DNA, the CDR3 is TGTGCCACCCAGGGGTGGGGGACAGATACGCAGTATTTT. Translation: CATQGWGTDTQYF.